The clone carrying this T cell receptor beta chain was observed a handful of times. This specimen belongs to a study of T cells after yellow fever vaccination. TCRdb ran MiXCR on the 5' RACE reads and lists one entry per CDR3 protein. Counted here are 120,000 to 150,000 distinct CDR3 sequences, about 7.7% occurring once; the ten biggest clones make up roughly 0.77%. CDR3 size: 11 residues. From germline, CDR1 is GTSNPN and CDR2 SVGIG (reference sequence). This sample comprised CD4+ T cells sorted from PBMCs, obtained 5 days after the yellow fever booster vaccination. V and J are TRBV30 and TRBJ2-7; a weak D match, TRBD2 (6 bases). This receptor was identified in a man aged 25 to 45 who received the YFV17D yellow fever vaccine. The CDR3 reads CGGVWGYEQYF. CDR3 nucleotide sequence: TGTGGGGGGGTTTGGGGCTACGAGCAGTACTTC.